This T cell receptor beta chain was sequenced during a study of Ad26.COV2.S vaccination and SARS-CoV-2 variants. Overall study results and limits: It was vaccine recipients, not placebo recipients, who had the higher spike-specific TCR breadth.

The CDR3 has 15 amino acids. CDR1 and CDR2 (germline): GTSNPN, SVGIG (reference sequence). The V segment lost 3 bases and the J segment 4 bases; nucleotides outside the gene matches: 7. Sequencing was performed with immunoSEQ multiplex PCR; in TCRdb, only in-frame clones are kept and a portion is missing. Here the sample spans hundreds of thousands of clones, more than 75% being singletons. Sample treatment: about 20 received Ad26.COV2.S at low or high dose, single or two shots; about 5 received placebo; per-sample allocation not given. Each sample was drawn 63 days after the first injection (of vaccine or placebo). As to this clone: Its antigen is unknown.

The rearrangement links TRBV30 to TRBJ1-2; 11 bases agree with TRBD1. This TCR came from a person aged 18 to 65 who received the Ad26.COV2.S COVID-19 vaccine or a placebo. Sequencing used peripheral blood, obtained in a trial of Ad26.COV2.S vaccine versus placebo. CDR3 nucleotides: TGTGCCTGGAGCCTAAGGGGACAGGGGGTCTATGGCTACACCTTC. Its translation: CAWSLRGQGVYGYTF.